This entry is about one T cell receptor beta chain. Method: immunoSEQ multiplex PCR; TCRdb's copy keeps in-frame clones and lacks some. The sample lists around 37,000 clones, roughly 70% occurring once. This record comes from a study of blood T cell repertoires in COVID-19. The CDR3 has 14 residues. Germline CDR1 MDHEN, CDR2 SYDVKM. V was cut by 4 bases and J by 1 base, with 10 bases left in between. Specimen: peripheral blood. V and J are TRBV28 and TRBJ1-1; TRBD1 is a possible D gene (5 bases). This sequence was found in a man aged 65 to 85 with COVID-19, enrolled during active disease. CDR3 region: CASSSWTRNTEAFF. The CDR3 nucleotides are TGTGCCAGCAGTTCTTGGACAAGGAACACTGAAGCTTTCTTT. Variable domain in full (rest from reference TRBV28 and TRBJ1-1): DVKVTQSSRYLVKRTGEKVFLECVQDMDHENMFWYRQDPGLGLRLIYFSYDVKMKEKGDIPEGYSVSREKKERFSLILESASTNQTSMYLCASSSWTRNTEAFFGQGTRLTVV.